This T cell receptor beta chain was recovered during a study of cytomegalovirus exposure and HLA in healthy donors (dated by TCRdb to about 2017). Concerning the study at large: In an earlier analysis of some 610 of the donors, around 290 Gb of sequence data and just under 120 million unique TCR beta sequences from about 179 million T cells were reported. An early release that covered about 600 HLA-typed donors contained approximately 290 gigabases of sequencing data and about 93 million unique TCR sequences. A separate validation cohort of more than 100 different subjects was used in addition to the 666-subject first cohort. Donor age, sex, ethnicity and CMV serostatus were compiled together with the repertoire data. To predict cytomegalovirus infection status, the study combined high-throughput TCR immunosequencing, statistical association of individual TCRs with disease status, and machine learning. The study was designed to test whether signatures of past pathogen exposure could be identified by cataloging public T cell receptors. In a later analysis, previously published TCR beta repertoires from 600 to 850 donors were re-analyzed and high-resolution HLA genotyping was added so that TCR occurrence patterns could be studied. The number of typed donors differed by locus: about 629-630 for A, B, C, DRB1 and DQB1; some 500 for DQA1; 606 for DPA1; and 400 to 480 for DPB1. Among about 370 genotyped donors of the cohort, an average of about 220,000 unique TCR beta nucleotide sequences was sequenced per donor, of which about 18% were non-productive. A later genetic analysis took genome-wide SNP genotypes for about three fifths of the roughly 700 donors and used that subset as a discovery cohort. Because of strong linkage in the cohort, four or five DR-DQ haplotypes were treated as single units for association and clustering. The T cell repertoires of 550 to 850 subjects were profiled by immunosequencing and related to cytomegalovirus serostatus. HLA typing covered class I and class II loci at four-digit resolution. The genetic ancestry cluster associated with self-reported Caucasian donors included roughly 84% of the roughly 360 genotyped donors. An earlier analysis of 500 to 650 of the donors applied high-throughput TCR beta sequencing to assess whether each TCR beta V gene segment acted as functional or pseudogenic. Every discovery cohort repertoire had been produced on one sequencing platform. The later analysis used no new phenotypic data to find candidate immune exposures, relying instead on TCR beta sequences and their occurrence across donors.

CDR1 and CDR2, looked up from the germline V gene, are SGHDT and YYEEEE. The CDR3 sequence holds 14 residues, the cysteine and phenylalanine included. Only the CDR3 DNA stays, 42 bases, in frame from base 1. V is cut by 1 base and J by 10 bases, and the space between the germline ends is 12 bases. The cohort consisted of 670 or so healthy bone marrow donors. At the time of sampling, all cohort members were nominally healthy, though unrecorded immune exposures were likely present. The donor was CMV seropositive and belonged to the group of 270 or so seropositive cohort members. A peripheral blood sample was provided by each donor, and peripheral blood mononuclear cells were used for TCR beta sequencing. The Qiagen DNeasy Blood Extraction Kit was used to extract genomic DNA from the blood cell samples. Study-wide findings and limitations: A later analysis reported that several top co-occurrence clusters appeared linked to parvovirus B19, influenza, CMV and Epstein-Barr virus. A further reported finding was that TCR beta sequences accurately predicted the HLA-A and HLA-B alleles for most subjects in the first cohort. When HLA alleles, especially DR and DQ, strongly co-occurred, attributing TCR associations to individual alleles was difficult. For the cohort, immune exposure information was limited to CMV serostatus. In vitro tests confirmed that a few of the cytomegalovirus-associated TCR beta chains recognize cytomegalovirus antigens. Broadly in line with IMGT annotations, most TCR beta V segments showed up in productive rearrangements about 87% or about 30% of the time in an earlier analysis of several hundred of the donors. Some IMGT-functional V segments, including TRBV6-2 and TRBV6-3, could not be distinguished by the 87-base-pair reads and were therefore excluded. Across donors, most TCR sequences were observed very rarely, whereas some public TCRs were present in many individuals. Specific HLA alleles were associated with about 17,000 TCR beta sequences at a false discovery rate of 0.05 in a later analysis. V-gene and J-gene trimming of TCR beta chains was associated with a missense DCLRE1C variant in a later genetic analysis, and the association was replicated in an independent cohort. According to a later analysis, most CMV-associated TCR beta chains appeared to be HLA-restricted, and the HLA associations seemed to be driven largely by CMV exposure. Because HLA typing was missing for some donors at each locus, association tests included only the typed subset. Correlated functional status among segregating V segments might reflect linkage disequilibrium, but an unknown experimental factor could not be ruled out. According to a later analysis, TCR association rates differed among HLA loci, with DRB1 alleles showing the most associated TCRs and HLA-C alleles showing the fewest. According to the authors, the approach could potentially be generalized to other disease states and immunological phenotypes. The classifier was reported to diagnose cytomegalovirus status with high specificity and sensitivity in both the original cohort and the validation cohort. A group of highly shared sequence variants was considered likely to be a technical artifact of the sequencing pipeline. A total of 164 TCR beta chains were listed by the study as associated with cytomegalovirus. Because counts were too low, 15 to 20 rarely observed V segments, including chromosome 9 orphons, were left out of the earlier analysis of about 620 of the donors. Roughly uniform sequencing depth across donors was assumed in presence/absence analyses, although this assumption may not hold. In a later analysis, HLA-associated TCR beta chains showed more clonal expansion and lower generation probabilities than non-associated chains that were equally common. The cohort was sequenced for TCR beta chains only, and without alpha or paired-chain data the features that could be detected were limited. According to a later genetic analysis, donors in an Asian-associated ancestry cluster had fewer N-insertions in productive TCRs than the approximately 670-donor mean.

On this clone itself: This clone's antigen is unknown. Base qualities are not at hand, and no much larger clone is one base apart.

Library generation was performed with the immunoSEQ multiplex PCR assay. A mixture of 60 forward primers for TCR Vbeta segments and 13 reverse primers for TCR Jbeta segments was used in the multiplex PCR. Amplification of the CDR3 region of rearranged TCR beta genes was performed with a multiplex PCR assay on genomic DNA. The amplified TCR beta libraries were sequenced on the Illumina HiSeq System as 87-base-pair reads. The authors processed their data as follows. In a later analysis, approximately 74 million unique TCR beta chains were counted across the 500 to 850 repertoires, and roughly 10 million of these chains were shared by at least two donors. A nearest-neighbor algorithm error-corrected the raw reads and collapsed the reads into unique sequences, merging closely related sequences to remove PCR and sequencing errors. V, D and J gene segments were assigned by aligning CDR3 sequences to IMGT reference sequences. For a sequence to be retained, a match of at least six nucleotides to both a V gene segment and a J gene segment was required. A rearrangement was called productive if the CDR3 had no stop codons and remained in frame with V and J, and every other rearrangement was called non-productive. Following IMGT convention, CDR3 was defined as the stretch from the second conserved V-encoded cysteine up to the conserved J-encoded phenylalanine. In an earlier analysis of 550 to 650 of the donors, sequences lacking an unambiguous match to a single V gene segment were excluded. In an earlier analysis of 587 of the donors, a V segment was called functional when productive rearrangements were above 56.7%, and segregating when the standard deviation between donors exceeded 5%. To diagnose cytomegalovirus status from the catalog of TCR beta chain sequences, a statistical classification framework was built. In a later analysis, V and J genes were assigned by comparing TCR nucleotide sequences against IMGT/GENE-DB human TR gene sequences. A later analysis assigned CDR3 sequences and most-parsimonious VDJ recombination scenarios with the TCRdist pipeline. In a later analysis, every TCR beta chain was defined by the combination of its CDR3 amino acid sequence and its V-gene family, and reads without a unique V-gene family were dropped. To address suspected cross-contamination and a sequencing artifact, a later analysis removed over 500 highly shared, low-generation-probability nucleotide sequences. A later analysis calculated a clonal expansion index for each public chain from normalized within-repertoire ranks of inferred template counts. In a later analysis, generation probabilities were computed using a VDJ recombination model fitted to out-of-frame rearrangements, and the results were checked against IGoR. In a later analysis, TCR-TCR, TCR-HLA and TCR-CMV co-occurrence was scored with hypergeometric tests, and a repertoire-size bias correction was applied to TCR pairs. To estimate false discovery rates, a later analysis permuted the HLA or CMV assignments 20 times. A later analysis grouped co-occurring TCRs with DBSCAN, adding TCRdist sequence similarity when clustering within HLA-allele-positive subsets. Co-occurrence clustering excluded repertoires with fewer than 30,000 or more than 120,000 public chains, plus five with anomalous nucleotide sharing. Drawn from immuneACCESS, this table holds only the in-frame rearrangements with V and J called that TCRdb kept. Clones are partly lost; checked studies trace under half to an unresolved V gene and leave the rest unexplained. V and J calls and clone size are as listed in that table; D and trimming were resolved from the DNA. For this sample the table gives some 200,000 clones, of which 80% to 85% were detected only once. 6.3% of the sample is held by the ten biggest clonotypes.

What was sequenced was PBMCs. This sequence was found in a man in his forties in good health and CMV-seropositive. Recombination linked TRBV5-6 to TRBJ1-6, with the D gene not clear enough to name. For the CDR3, the sequence is CASSLSDILSPLHF. The DNA sequence is as follows: TGTGCCAGCAGCTTGAGTGACATCCTCTCACCCCTCCACTTT. The full variable domain, with segments outside the CDR3 supplied by the reference TRBV5-6 and TRBJ1-6 proteins, appears as DAGVTQSPTHLIKTRGQQVTLRCSPKSGHDTVSWYQQALGQGPQFIFQYYEEEERQRGNFPDRFSGHQFPNYSSELNVNALLLGDSALYLCASSLSDILSPLHFGNGTRLTVT.